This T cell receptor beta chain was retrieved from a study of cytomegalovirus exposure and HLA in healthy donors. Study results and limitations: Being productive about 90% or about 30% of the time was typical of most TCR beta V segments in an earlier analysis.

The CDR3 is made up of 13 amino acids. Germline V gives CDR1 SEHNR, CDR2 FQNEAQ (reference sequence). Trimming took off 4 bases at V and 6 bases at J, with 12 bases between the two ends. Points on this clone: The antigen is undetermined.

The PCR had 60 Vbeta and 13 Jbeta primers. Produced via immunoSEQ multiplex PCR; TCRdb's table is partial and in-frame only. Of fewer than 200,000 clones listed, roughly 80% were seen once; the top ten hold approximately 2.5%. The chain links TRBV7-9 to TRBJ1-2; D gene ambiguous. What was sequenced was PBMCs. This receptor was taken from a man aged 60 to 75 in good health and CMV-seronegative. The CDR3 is CASSSTQIDGYTF. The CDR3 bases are TGTGCCAGCAGCTCGACTCAGATCGATGGCTACACCTTC.